This T cell receptor (beta chain) stems from a study of OX40 agonist ivuxolimab in advanced cancers. Produced via immunoSEQ multiplex PCR; TCRdb's table is partial and in-frame only. The sample lists about 110,000 clones; roughly nine tenths were seen once. Study-wide results and limits: Within 6 weeks, CD4+ and CD8+ blood T cells expanded clonally at 0.1 to 3.0 mg/kg.

About this clone: Its cognate antigen is unknown. This sample also contains other DNA sequences that code for the same CDR3.

The CDR3 has 11 amino acids. V lost 4 bases and J 2 bases, leaving 2 bases between the germline ends. Germline V gene sequence: CDR1 MDHEN, CDR2 SYDVKM. The sample here was CD4+ or CD8+ T cells sorted from blood, taken in a trial of the OX40 agonist ivuxolimab. J is TRBJ1-1 and V is TRBV28, with D unclear. This clonotype was sampled from an adult with an advanced solid tumor such as melanoma, head and neck, liver or kidney cancer. The CDR3 DNA follows: TGTGCCAGCAGTTCAAACACTGAAGCTTTCTTT. This codes for CASSSNTEAFF.